Sequencing of this T cell receptor (beta chain) was carried out in a study of cytomegalovirus exposure and HLA in healthy donors. Background on the study: Researchers found that around 80% of over 350 genotyped donors fell within the Caucasian-associated ancestry cluster. Study outcomes and limitations: Earlier results showed most TCR beta V segments being productive about 87% or about 30% of the time.

Primers: 60 Vbeta forward and 13 Jbeta reverse. Assay: immunoSEQ multiplex PCR; the TCRdb copy retains only in-frame clones and omits some. The data contain a few hundred thousand clones, 82% of them singletons. Germline lookup yields CDR1 LNHDA and CDR2 SQIVND (reference sequence). The CDR3 is made up of 16 amino acids. Between the trimmed V and J ends, which lost 0 bases and 0 bases, there was a span of 9 bases. Of note for this clone: Antigen specificity is unknown.

The TCR comes from a woman aged 40 to 55 in good health and CMV-seronegative. J is TRBJ2-4 and V is TRBV19; perhaps TRBD2 as D (5 bases). The sequencing input was PBMCs. The CDR3 here is CASSIEAGLAKNIQYF. CDR3 DNA: TGTGCCAGTAGTATAGAAGCAGGACTAGCCAAAAACATTCAGTACTTC.